One and the same sample provided the 3 T cell receptor beta chains below, sequenced in a study of cytomegalovirus exposure and HLA in healthy donors. The study ran its PCR with 60 Vbeta and 13 Jbeta primers. This table comes from immunoSEQ multiplex PCR, and its TCRdb copy is limited to in-frame clones, with some not included. The table records approximately 150,000 clones, roughly 85% of them present only once. The sequencing input was PBMCs. These receptors originate from a woman in her 30s in good health and CMV-seronegative.

The V call is TRBV6-9, the J call TRBJ1-1; unclear D gene. Germline CDR1 is MNHGY and CDR2 is SVAAGI. V was shortened by 2 bases and J by 1 base, with 11 bases between the two germline ends. The CDR3 has 15 residues. The CDR3 here is CASSYEAEENTEAFF. The DNA of the CDR3 is TGTGCCAGCAGTTATGAAGCCGAGGAGAACACTGAAGCTTTCTTT.

The V and J genes are TRBV29-1 and TRBJ1-1, with 8 bases identical to TRBD1. J was trimmed by 1 base and V by 7 bases; bases with no gene match: 2. Per the germline V gene, CDR1 is SQVTM and CDR2 is ANQGSEA. The CDR3 is 12 residues long. The CDR3 DNA sequence: TGCAGCGGCAGGGGGCGGAACACTGAAGCTTTCTTT. Its translation is CSGRGRNTEAFF. Based on the CDR3 plus reference TRBV29-1 and TRBJ1-1, the full variable domain is SAVISQKPSRDICQRGTSLTIQCQVDSQVTMMFWYRQQPGQSLTLIATANQGSEATYESGFVIDKFPISRPNLTFSTLTVSNMSPEDSSIYLCSGRGRNTEAFFGQGTRLTVV.

J is TRBJ1-1 and V is TRBV7-9, with D possibly matching TRBD1 (6 bases). Germline V lookup: CDR1 SEHNR, CDR2 FQNEAQ (reference sequence). The CDR3 has 15 residues. V lost 4 bases and J lost 1, with 13 bases in between. The CDR3 sequence is CASSYQGPRNTEAFF. As DNA, the CDR3 is TGTGCCAGCAGCTATCAGGGGCCTCGGAACACTGAAGCTTTCTTT.